This TCR beta chain was sequenced during a study of vaccination and CD4 T cells after COVID-19. Across the study: Overlapping SARS-CoV-2, HCoV-NL63, HCoV-OC43 and HCoV-229E spike peptides were used to stimulate cells. General study results and limits: Spike mono-reactivity was found in 304 of 307 vaccine-specific clones from convalescent patients.

A note on this clonotype: The target antigen is unknown.

V shed 6 bases and J 8 bases; nucleotides not matched to a gene: 10. CDR1 MDHEN and CDR2 SYDVKM come from the germline V gene. The CDR3 is 15 residues long. Treatment described: roughly 10-day PBMC culture with coronavirus spike peptide pools or control peptides (ViraFEST assay). These CD4+ T cells came from an unexposed donor, sampled before the COVID-19 pandemic (2011-2018). Peptide pools at 10 ug/ml and IL-2 at around 10 IU/ml were added to cultures of 1.5 million to 2 million PBMCs per well. Researchers used the Oncomine TCR Beta short-read assay to sequence DNA from cultured CD4+ T cells. Each CDR3 protein gets one entry after TCRdb re-called the PCR reads with MiXCR. The data hold about 2,600 distinct CDR3 sequences, with roughly 36% observed a single time.

The sequenced sample consisted of CD4+ T cells from blood, cultured in vitro. The rearrangement links TRBV28 to TRBJ1-3, with TRBD1 matching 10 bases. This receptor was obtained from a human donor in good health. Here the CDR3 DNA reads TGTGCCAGCAGCCCTTGGACAGGGGGTCGAGACACCATATATTTT. Amino acids: CASSPWTGGRDTIYF.